This T cell receptor (beta chain) is drawn from a study of blood T cell repertoires in COVID-19 (dated by TCRdb to between 2020 and 2021). Some background on the complete study: Samples covering the acute and convalescent phases of COVID-19 were provided by collaborators in the United States, Italy and Spain. Subjects who had been exposed to COVID-19, were actively infected with it, or had recovered from it provided the deeply sampled blood TCRbeta repertoires that made up the dataset. Samples were obtained from the ongoing ImmuneRACE study (first 160 participants) and from about 1,300 subjects provided by 6 global collaborators. The repertoires were released in a freely available public database meant as a resource for research on the immune response to SARS-CoV-2. Sample metadata almost always included a de-identified subject ID, COVID-19 status, age in years and sex. Where available, HLA class I and class II types were taken from metadata supplied by the sample provider and were not determined by assay-based typing. The material from the prospective study consisted of cDNA or gDNA derived from T cells, B-cell-depleted T cells, or PBMCs. Findings and caveats that apply to the study as a whole: Clinical and demographic metadata were provided uncurated, with the amount varying by source and participant.

Collaborating institutions collected whole blood in K2EDTA tubes following their own protocols. For TCRbeta analysis, collaborators shipped samples in one of three forms: frozen whole blood, isolated PBMCs, or DNA extracted from either of those sample types. TCRbeta CDR3 regions were amplified from genomic DNA using the immunoSEQ Assay, a bias-controlled multiplex PCR. On the authors' methods: Within the assay, amplification of reference gene primers was used to estimate how many nucleated cells each sample contained. Sequence reads were collapsed and filtered to measure the absolute abundance of every unique TCRbeta CDR3 rearrangement. Productive Simpson clonality was computed per sample as the square root of Simpson's diversity index over productive rearrangements. What TCRdb holds here is the immuneACCESS table cut down to in-frame rearrangements. Part of the clones is not present; checked against another copy, under half of the missing clones reflect an unresolved V gene, and the others are unexplained. V and J calls and clone size are copied from that table; D and trimming were computed from the DNA. This sample has about 150,000 clones in its table, and around 86% of those were observed once. More than 3% of the sample is taken by the ten largest.

Comment on this clone: Its specific antigen is unknown. One base away there is no much larger clone; base qualities are not given.

The germline V gene provides CDR1 SNHLY and CDR2 FYNNEI. V loses 3 bases, J loses 9 bases, and the germline ends lie 9 bases apart. The CDR3 spans 12 residues, from the cysteine through the phenylalanine. Kept here is only the CDR3 DNA, which spans 36 bases and is read in frame from base 1. The rearrangement joined TRBV2 to TRBJ1-3, with no confidently assigned D gene. This TCR was recovered from a man in his sixties or seventies with acute or convalescent COVID-19. Sequencing was carried out using peripheral blood. In nucleotide form, the sequence is TGTGCCAGCAGTGACGGCCGGGGCACCATATATTTT. This gives the protein CASSDGRGTIYF.